Below, 24 T cell receptor beta chains from the same sample are listed, as sequenced in a study of T cell repertoires in cytomegalovirus infection. TCRdb recomputed calls from the reads with MiXCR, one row per CDR3 protein. The repertoire holds approximately 400,000 distinct CDR3 sequences, with about a third as singletons. Sequencing was performed on PBMCs. These receptor sequences come from a human donor in good health (CMV status not recorded). Some clones in this sample may be carry-over from other donors' samples.

Ten or more counts support this clonotype. The genes are TRBV7-9 and TRBJ2-7, with D perhaps given as TRBD1 or TRBD2 (5 bases each). The CDR3 contains 13 residues. The V and J ends lost 5 bases and 7 bases respectively, with 15 bases between them. The V gene's germline CDR1 is SEHNR and CDR2 FQNEAQ (reference sequence). The CDR3 region has the DNA TGTGCCAGCAGCCCCCGGGGCCCCGAGGAGCAGTACTTC. This translates into CASSPRGPEEQYF.

This clonotype was seen more than once but under ten times. V gene TRBV9 combines with J gene TRBJ2-4; D is perhaps TRBD1 (6 bases). The CDR3 is 19 residues long. Germline V gene data show CDR1 as SGDLS and CDR2 as YYNGEE. Between the trimmed V and J ends, which lost 2 bases and 0 bases, there was a span of 21 bases. The DNA of the CDR3 is TGTGCCAGCAGCGTGGGGCAGGGGAGTAGGGGTCTAGCCAAAAACATTCAGTACTTC. Its translation: CASSVGQGSRGLAKNIQYF.

This chain joins TRBV19 and TRBJ2-7; 9 bases are shared with TRBD1. Germline V gene sequence: CDR1 LNHDA, CDR2 SQIVND (reference sequence). The V segment lost 8 bases and the J segment 5 bases; nucleotides outside the gene matches: 7. This CDR3 spans 13 amino acids. The CDR3 loop is CASSGTGFDEQYF. CDR3 sequence (DNA): TGTGCCAGTTCCGGGACAGGGTTCGACGAGCAGTACTTC.

The gene calls are TRBV5-6 and TRBJ1-6; D perhaps matches TRBD1 (5 bases). Germline CDR1 is SGHDT and CDR2 is YYEEEE. Trimming stripped 3 bases from V and 7 bases from J, with 14 bases between. CDR3 length equals 15 residues. CDR3 nucleotides: TGTGCCAGCAGCTCCCCGACAGTAGTCAATTCACCCCTCCACTTT. Encoded protein: CASSSPTVVNSPLHF.

The chain links TRBV4-1 to TRBJ1-4; the D gene is possibly TRBD1 (6 bases). The CDR3 consists of 16 residues. CDR1 and CDR2 from the germline V gene are MGHRA and YSYEKL. V shed 1 base and J shed 0 bases, with 9 bases lying between them. The CDR3, as DNA: TGCGCCAGCAGCCAAGCCCGGACAGCAACTAATGAAAAACTGTTTTTT. This translates into CASSQARTATNEKLFF.

This clonotype showed up many times. The chain joins TRBV7-6 to TRBJ1-2; TRBD1 matches at 7 bases. Germline V gives CDR1 SGHVS, CDR2 FNYEAQ. This CDR3 has 15 residues. With V trimmed by 4 bases and J by 4 bases, 9 bases remained unmatched. CDR3 protein: CASSSQTGVGYGYTF. The CDR3 DNA follows: TGTGCCAGCAGCTCCCAAACAGGGGTAGGCTATGGCTACACCTTC.

This clonotype has only a few counts. The CDR3 nucleotides are TGTGCCAGCAGCTTGGCCTGGGGTCCACGGAACATTCAGTACTTC. Encoded protein: CASSLAWGPRNIQYF. The chain is built from TRBV5-6 and TRBJ2-4; D unresolved. The CDR3 extends over 15 amino acids. Germline CDR1 reads SGHDT; CDR2 reads YYEEEE. Deletions cut 0 bases from V and 7 bases from J, with 14 bases between. Using reference TRBV5-6 and TRBJ2-4 for the parts outside the CDR3, the full variable domain is DAGVTQSPTHLIKTRGQQVTLRCSPKSGHDTVSWYQQALGQGPQFIFQYYEEEERQRGNFPDRFSGHQFPNYSSELNVNALLLGDSALYLCASSLAWGPRNIQYFGAGTRLSVL.

This clonotype came up a few times. V gene TRBV6-2 or TRBV6-3 combines with J gene TRBJ2-1; D call uncertain. V was shortened by 0 bases and J by 7 bases, with 7 bases between the two germline ends. CDR3 length equals 13 residues. CDR1 and CDR2 (germline): MNHEY, SVGEGT. The CDR3 loop is CASSYSTWNEQFF. The CDR3 DNA sequence: TGTGCCAGCAGTTACTCCACTTGGAATGAGCAGTTCTTC.

The rearrangement joins TRBV19 to TRBJ1-5; the match to TRBD1 covers 9 bases. The germline V gene has CDR1 LNHDA and CDR2 SQIVND (reference sequence). The CDR3 consists of 15 residues. V lost 4 bases, J lost 6 bases, and 7 bases stayed unmatched. CDR3 residues: CASSRRTGAFQPQHF. The CDR3, as DNA: TGTGCCAGTAGTAGACGGACAGGGGCGTTTCAGCCCCAGCATTTT.

There are a few counts of this clonotype. This chain joins TRBV20-1 and TRBJ2-7, with 9 bases matching TRBD2. In germline, CDR1 is DFQATT, CDR2 SNEGSKA (reference sequence). V shed 5 bases and J 2 bases; nucleotides not matched to a gene: 10. CDR3 length: 15 amino acids. The CDR3 DNA reads as TGCAGTGCTGGGGGACTAGCCAAACTAGCCTACGAGCAGTACTTC. Its protein is CSAGGLAKLAYEQYF.

The V call is TRBV11-2, the J call TRBJ2-3; 8 bases line up with TRBD2. The CDR3 extends over 15 amino acids. Germline CDR1 reads SGHAT; CDR2 reads FQNNGV. J was trimmed by 0 bases and V by 10 bases; bases with no gene match: 9. The CDR3 DNA is TGTGCCACCGGGCGGGGGGCTTTAAGCACAGATACGCAGTATTTT. It is translated as CATGRGALSTDTQYF.

The table lists this clonotype with many counts. The genes are TRBV7-2 and TRBJ2-7, with D maybe TRBD2 (6 bases). The V and J ends lost 7 bases and 4 bases respectively, with 11 bases between them. CDR1 is SGHTA, CDR2 FQGNSA, per germline. There are 12 residues in the CDR3. The DNA of the CDR3 is TGTGCCAGCAACAACCGGGGGTACGAGCAGTACTTC. Protein: CASNNRGYEQYF.

A few counts support this clonotype. This chain links TRBV5-1 with TRBJ2-7; weak D call: TRBD2 (5 bases). V was cut by 0 bases and J by 6 bases, with 10 bases left in between. The CDR3 covers 13 residues. Germline V gives CDR1 SGHRS, CDR2 YFSETQ. The CDR3 DNA is TGCGCCAGCAGCTTGGCCGTCGGGGTCGAGCAGTACTTC. Translating it yields CASSLAVGVEQYF.

Turning to this clonotype: Just one base apart from a much larger clone, this may be a read error. The CDR3 DNA is TGTGCCAGCAGCTCAGCCTCTACGGGCTCCTACGAGCAGTACTTC. It translates to CASSSASTGSYEQYF. The chain couples TRBV7-2 to TRBJ2-7; no definite D call. This CDR3 has 15 residues. CDR1 is SGHTA and CDR2 is FQGNSA in the germline V gene. Trimming pared 4 bases from V and 0 bases from J, leaving 13 bases between.

This clonotype was picked up many times. The V gene is TRBV4-1, the J gene TRBJ2-4; D unclear. The V and J ends lost 4 bases and 3 bases respectively, with 13 bases between them. Germline-derived CDR1 and CDR2 are MGHRA and YSYEKL. This CDR3 region has 15 residues. CDR3 protein: CASSPLHGFKNIQYF. CDR3 nucleotides: TGCGCCAGCAGCCCATTACATGGTTTCAAAAACATTCAGTACTTC.

This clonotype was counted ten times or more. This chain connects TRBV7-2 to TRBJ1-6; no reliable D call. The CDR3 sequence is 15 residues long. CDR1 is SGHTA, CDR2 FQGNSA, per germline. With 5 bases removed from V and 7 bases from J, the gap between germline ends came to 15 bases. The CDR3 sequence is CASSARGSTNSPLHF. The CDR3 DNA follows: TGTGCCAGCAGCGCCCGCGGTTCGACCAATTCACCCCTCCACTTT.

The chain employs TRBV11-3 and TRBJ2-3; possibly TRBD2 for D (6 bases). CDR1 SGHNT and CDR2 YENEEA come from the germline V gene. V dropped 0 bases and J dropped 4 bases, with 11 bases sitting between them. The CDR3 contains 15 residues. CDR3 coding DNA: TGTGCCAGCAGCTTAGATACGGGAGCCTCAGATACGCAGTATTTT. Protein sequence: CASSLDTGASDTQYF.

The chain is built from TRBV28 and TRBJ1-4; D is unclear. Trimming cost V 4 bases and J 8 bases, with 11 bases left between them. CDR3 length: 13 amino acids. In germline, CDR1 is MDHEN, CDR2 SYDVKM. The CDR3 nucleotides read TGTGCCAGCAGTTCTTTCGGACGGGAAAAACTGTTTTTT. Translated: CASSSFGREKLFF.

The chain is built from TRBV7-3 and TRBJ2-1, with 10 bases lining up with TRBD2. The CDR3 runs to 19 residues. Germline CDR1 is SGHTA and CDR2 is FQGTGA. V dropped 4 bases and J dropped 9; count of bases not matched to a gene: 21. Here the CDR3 reads CASSSEKRGGQGPRREQFF. The CDR3 DNA follows: TGTGCCAGCAGCTCAGAGAAGCGGGGGGGCCAGGGGCCCCGGCGTGAGCAGTTCTTC.

This clonotype was counted at least ten times. This rearrangement joins TRBV4-1 to TRBJ2-1; D remains ambiguous. The V and J ends lost 4 bases and 0 bases respectively, with 19 bases between them. This CDR3 has 18 amino acids. The V gene's germline CDR1 is MGHRA and CDR2 YSYEKL. The CDR3 DNA follows: TGCGCCAGCAGCCTCGAGGCGGTCCCCGCCCACTCCTACAATGAGCAGTTCTTC. It codes for CASSLEAVPAHSYNEQFF.

This clonotype was seen a handful of times. This sequence joins TRBV29-1 and TRBJ1-1; D remains ambiguous. V lost 4 bases to trimming and J lost 0 bases, with 9 bases between them. Germline-derived CDR1 and CDR2 are SQVTM and ANQGSEA. This CDR3 has 13 amino acids. The CDR3 region is CSVVLQMNTEAFF. The CDR3 coding sequence is TGCAGCGTTGTTCTGCAAATGAACACTGAAGCTTTCTTT.

This clonotype has just a few counts. The chain uses TRBV3-1 and TRBJ2-7; maybe TRBD1 (5 bases). Germline loops: CDR1 LGHDT, CDR2 YNNKEL (reference sequence). CDR3 length: 14 amino acids. V lost 3 bases and J lost 5, with 14 bases in between. The CDR3 loop reads CASSQGRAEDEQYF. In DNA, the CDR3 is TGTGCCAGCAGCCAGGGCAGGGCGGAAGACGAGCAGTACTTC.

This chain uses TRBV12-3 or TRBV12-4 with TRBJ1-1, with 7 bases matching TRBD1. The V gene end was trimmed by 4 bases and the J gene end by 0 bases; junction bases not matched to a gene: 8. This CDR3 comprises 16 residues. The DNA of the CDR3 is TGTGCCAGCAGTTCCGGGACAGAGGTCATGAACACTGAAGCTTTCTTT. Its protein is CASSSGTEVMNTEAFF.

This clonotype has a count of ten or more. This chain joins TRBV12-3 or TRBV12-4 and TRBJ2-3, with a tentative D call TRBD1 (6 bases). Between the trimmed V and J ends, which lost 6 bases and 0 bases, there was a span of 13 bases. CDR3 length: 15 amino acids. CDR3 in amino acids: CASSPGTTSTDTQYF. CDR3 DNA: TGTGCCAGCAGCCCTGGGACAACTAGCACAGATACGCAGTATTTT.